The 30 T cell receptor beta chains below come from one sample, sequenced in a study of T cells in Graves' hyperthyroidism and ophthalmopathy (dated by TCRdb to the late 2010s). Library preparation employed multiplex PCR. Reads for this sample came from an Illumina HiSeq 2000. The TCR beta CDR3 regions were amplified from RNA transcripts. The TCR CDR3 was subjected to a first round of RT-PCR using the HTBI primer set and the Qiagen OneStep RT-PCR kit. TCRdb ran its own pipeline on the public reads, namely fastp trimming at Q25 and MiXCR clone calling, and kept in-frame beta chains. All rows with the same CDR3 protein become a single entry with the most common DNA and genes. Counted in this sample were approximately 490,000 distinct CDR3 sequences; about 20% of them appeared once. The top ten constitute about 53% of the sample. Sequenced input: blood. The receptors originated from a woman in her seventies with Graves' ophthalmopathy.

J is TRBJ2-1 and V is TRBV11-3; D ambiguous. The germline V gene encodes CDR1 SGHNT and CDR2 YENEEA. CDR3 length equals 16 residues. V was cut by 3 bases and J by 0 bases, with 12 bases left in between. This CDR3 is CASSFTSRSSYNEQFF. CDR3 nucleotides: TGTGCCAGCAGCTTCACTTCGAGGAGCTCCTACAATGAGCAGTTCTTC.

This clonotype was seen only a few times. The rearrangement links TRBV19 to TRBJ1-1, with 9 positions matching TRBD1. V trimming: 6 bases; J trimming: 4 bases; junction bases outside the gene matches: 6. Germline V gene data show CDR1 as LNHDA and CDR2 as SQIVND (reference sequence). The CDR3 has 14 residues. CDR3 residues: CASRPPGQGTEAFF. In nucleotides, the CDR3 is TGTGCCAGTAGGCCTCCGGGACAGGGCACTGAAGCTTTCTTT.

J is TRBJ2-3 and V is TRBV5-4, with 7 bases aligning to TRBD1. Germline V gene data show CDR1 as SGHNT and CDR2 as YYREEE (reference sequence). CDR3 length equals 16 residues. V gave up 3 bases and J gave up 0 bases; unmatched junction bases: 7. CDR3 coding DNA: TGTGCCAGCAGCTGGGACCGGACAGGAAGCACAGATACGCAGTATTTT. Translating it yields CASSWDRTGSTDTQYF. The entire variable domain, with the rest obtained from reference TRBV5-4 and TRBJ2-3, is as follows: ETGVTQSPTHLIKTRGQQVTLRCSSQSGHNTVSWYQQALGQGPQFIFQYYREEENGRGNFPPRFSGLQFPNYSSELNVNALELDDSALYLCASSWDRTGSTDTQYFGPGTRLTVL.

This clonotype was recorded at least ten times. The genes are TRBV2 and TRBJ2-5, with TRBD2 as a possible D gene (5 bases). Germline CDR1 SNHLY, CDR2 FYNNEI. The CDR3 totals 15 residues. V lost 0 bases and J 2 bases, leaving 10 bases between the germline ends. The CDR3 coding sequence is TGTGCCAGCAGTGAAGCGCGGGCCGCACAAGAGACCCAGTACTTC. Amino acids: CASSEARAAQETQYF.

The V gene is TRBV20-1, the J gene TRBJ2-3; the D gene is possibly TRBD1 (5 bases). The CDR3 totals 14 residues. Between the trimmed V and J ends, which lost 6 bases and 1 base, there was a span of 14 bases. The germline CDR1 and CDR2 sequences are DFQATT and SNEGSKA (reference sequence). For the CDR3, the DNA is TGCAGTGCCCTAAGGGGCCCTGGCACAGATACGCAGTATTTT. Its protein product is CSALRGPGTDTQYF.

The chain uses TRBV2 and TRBJ2-7; 11 bases are a match to TRBD2. The CDR3 spans 15 residues. Germline V lookup: CDR1 SNHLY, CDR2 FYNNEI. The V segment lost 7 bases and the J segment 4 bases; nucleotides outside the gene matches: 9. The CDR3 region is CASNRGLAGGYEQYF. The DNA for the CDR3 is TGTGCCAGCAACAGGGGGCTAGCGGGAGGTTACGAGCAGTACTTC.

This clonotype was seen only a few times. The chain recombines TRBV6-1 with TRBJ2-2; no clear D. This CDR3 comprises 15 residues. The germline V gene has CDR1 MNHNS and CDR2 SASEGT. Trimming stripped 2 bases from V and 2 bases from J, with 9 bases between. In nucleotides, the CDR3 is TGTGCCAGCAGTGAATTAACGCACAACACCGGGGAGCTGTTTTTT. Its protein product is CASSELTHNTGELFF.

This clonotype was detected ten times or more. The chain joins TRBV2 to TRBJ2-5; 11 bases fit TRBD2. This CDR3 has 16 residues. CDR1 and CDR2 from the germline V gene are SNHLY and FYNNEI. The junction had 10 bases not matched to a gene; V was cut back by 5 bases and J by 5 bases. The CDR3 sequence: CASSYGLAGWEETQYF. CDR3 bases: TGTGCCAGCAGTTATGGACTAGCGGGTTGGGAGGAGACCCAGTACTTC.

This clonotype was seen only a few times. V is TRBV7-9 and J is TRBJ2-5; D is uncertain. Trimming took 7 bases from V and 5 from J, leaving 14 bases between them. Germline CDR1 and CDR2: SEHNR and FQNEAQ (reference sequence). This CDR3 has 13 amino acids. The CDR3 spells CASTPGQTETQYF. The CDR3 DNA reads as TGTGCCAGCACCCCTGGGCAGACGGAGACCCAGTACTTC.

The chain is built from TRBV9 and TRBJ2-1; 9 bases line up with TRBD1. Unmatched junction bases numbered 3, after V lost 2 bases and J lost 6 bases. CDR3 size: 14 residues. Germline-derived CDR1 and CDR2 are SGDLS and YYNGEE. CDR3 sequence: CASSVRTGANEQFF. The CDR3 nucleotides are TGTGCCAGCAGCGTTAGGACAGGGGCCAATGAGCAGTTCTTC.

In its sample, this clonotype was seen a few times. The chain couples TRBV7-2 to TRBJ2-1, with 8 bases fitting TRBD2. The junction had 11 bases not matched to a gene; V was cut back by 0 bases and J by 7 bases. The CDR3 length is 17 residues. Germline CDR1 is SGHTA and CDR2 is FQGNSA. CDR3 loop: CASSLARAGGGGNEQFF. The CDR3 DNA is TGTGCCAGCAGCTTAGCGCGTGCGGGGGGAGGGGGGAATGAGCAGTTCTTC. Variable domain in full (rest from reference TRBV7-2 and TRBJ2-1): GAGVSQSPSNKVTEKGKDVELRCDPISGHTALYWYRQSLGQGLEFLIYFQGNSAPDKSGLPSDRFSAERTGGSVSTLTIQRTQQEDSAVYLCASSLARAGGGGNEQFFGPGTRLTVL.

This clonotype was detected only a few times. The chain uses TRBV6-2 or TRBV6-3 and TRBJ2-5; D may match TRBD1 or TRBD2 (5 bases each). Trimming pared 4 bases from V and 5 bases from J, leaving 17 bases between. Germline V gene sequence: CDR1 MNHEY, CDR2 SVGEGT. The CDR3 runs 15 residues. This chain's CDR3 is CASSSYSGAEETQYF. The CDR3 coding sequence is TGTGCCAGCAGTTCCTACTCCGGGGCCGAGGAGACCCAGTACTTC.

This clonotype has ten or more counts. This chain links TRBV27 with TRBJ2-1; 7 nucleotides line up with TRBD2. In germline, CDR1 is MNHEY, CDR2 SMNVEV (reference sequence). The V and J ends lost 6 bases and 0 bases, in that order; junction bases with no gene match: 2. This CDR3 contains 14 residues. CDR3 sequence reads: CASRRGSSYNEQFF. In nucleotides, the CDR3 is TGTGCCAGCAGGCGGGGGAGCTCCTACAATGAGCAGTTCTTC.

The J gene is TRBJ1-1, the V gene TRBV6-6, with D unclear. Germline V gene data show CDR1 as MNHNY and CDR2 as SVGAGI (reference sequence). The V end lost 0 bases, the J end lost 6 bases, and 20 bases lay between the germline ends. This CDR3 is 17 amino acids long. CDR3 nucleotides: TGTGCCAGCAGTTACTCGACCTGGGAATCAACTTCCGCTGAAGCTTTCTTT. Translating it yields CASSYSTWESTSAEAFF.

The rearrangement uses TRBV7-2 and TRBJ2-3; the match to TRBD2 covers 8 bases. The CDR3 length is 15 residues. The V and J ends lost 2 bases and 6 bases, in that order; junction bases with no gene match: 7. Germline-derived CDR1 and CDR2 are SGHTA and FQGNSA. The CDR3 DNA sequence: TGTGCCAGCAGCTTATCCGCGGGAGGACCCGATACGCAGTATTTT. As protein: CASSLSAGGPDTQYF.

Ten or more counts support this clonotype. The chain carries TRBV20-1 and TRBJ2-5, with a possible D match to TRBD1 (6 bases). V was trimmed by 1 base and J by 4 bases, leaving 10 bases between them. In germline, CDR1 is DFQATT, CDR2 SNEGSKA (reference sequence). This CDR3 is 13 amino acids long. The CDR3 sequence is CSARGQGRETQYF. The CDR3 coding sequence is TGCAGTGCTAGAGGGCAGGGGAGAGAGACCCAGTACTTC.

This chain uses TRBV6-1 with TRBJ1-6; the D gene is possibly TRBD1 (5 bases). Trimming shortened V by 11 bases and J by 7 bases, and 18 bases separated the two germline ends. This CDR3 is 14 amino acids long. The germline V gene encodes CDR1 MNHNS and CDR2 SASEGT. In DNA form, the CDR3 reads TGTGCCTCAGTGCTCACGGGGGAAAATTCACCCCTCCACTTT. This translates into CASVLTGENSPLHF.

V is TRBV6-1 and J is TRBJ1-2, with a weak D call TRBD1 (6 bases). The CDR3 is 15 residues long. V was shortened by 2 bases and J by 2 bases, with 12 bases between the two germline ends. Germline V gene lookup returns CDR1 MNHNS and CDR2 SASEGT. Here the CDR3 reads CASSELGARNYGYTF. DNA for the CDR3: TGTGCCAGCAGTGAATTGGGGGCGAGGAACTATGGCTACACCTTC.

This clonotype was seen more than once but under ten times. The genes are TRBV6-2 or TRBV6-3 and TRBJ1-2; no clear D gene. From germline, CDR1 is MNHEY and CDR2 SVGEGT. Trimming shortened V by 0 bases and J by 7 bases, and 33 bases separated the two germline ends. This CDR3 region has 21 residues. The CDR3 nucleotides read TGTGCCAGCAGTTACTCGTTGTCAGGTCTGGTAGCTGCGACGCTGGAGGGTGGCTACACCTTC. This gives the protein CASSYSLSGLVAATLEGGYTF.

V and J are TRBV12-3 or TRBV12-4 and TRBJ1-1, with D possibly being TRBD1 (6 bases). The CDR3 is made up of 12 amino acids. The V end lost 6 bases, the J end lost 11 bases, and 16 bases lay between the germline ends. Here the CDR3 DNA reads TGTGCCAGCAGACCGGGGGCAGGGAGGGCTTTCTTT. Translated, it gives CASRPGAGRAFF.

The chain is built from TRBV10-3 and TRBJ2-2; the match to TRBD1 covers 9 bases. Trimming at V came to 6 bases and at J to 0 bases, leaving 8 bases not matched to a gene. The V gene's germline CDR1 is ENHRY and CDR2 SYGVKD. This CDR3 region has 17 residues. Here the CDR3 reads CAIRQGAGRANTGELFF. In nucleotides, the CDR3 is TGTGCCATCAGACAGGGGGCTGGGCGGGCGAACACCGGGGAGCTGTTTTTT.

The chain is built from TRBV30 and TRBJ1-3; D is unclear. The CDR3 length is 13 residues. Germline assignment: CDR1 GTSNPN and CDR2 SVGIG (reference sequence). V was trimmed by 0 bases and J by 7 bases, leaving 10 bases between them. CDR3 sequence reads: CAWSVSDRNTIYF. The DNA of the CDR3 is TGTGCCTGGAGTGTATCAGATCGGAACACCATATATTTT.

This clonotype was recorded a few times. The V gene is TRBV6-1, the J gene TRBJ1-6, with D perhaps matching TRBD1 (5 bases). V was clipped by 6 bases and J by 9 bases, with 12 bases between them. The germline gives CDR1 MNHNS, CDR2 SASEGT. The CDR3 length is 13 residues. This CDR3 is CASRRAGGSPLHF. The CDR3, as DNA: TGTGCCAGCAGACGAGCCGGGGGTTCACCCCTCCACTTT.

This clonotype occurred a few times. The chain links TRBV5-1 to TRBJ2-1, with 8 bases fitting TRBD2. The CDR3 is 15 amino acids. CDR1 is SGHRS and CDR2 is YFSETQ in the germline V gene. V trimming: 0 bases; J trimming: 3 bases; junction bases outside the gene matches: 2. Here the CDR3 DNA reads TGCGCCAGCAGCTTGGCCCTAGCGGGCTACAATGAGCAGTTCTTC. This sequence encodes CASSLALAGYNEQFF. Based on the CDR3 plus reference TRBV5-1 and TRBJ2-1, the full variable domain is KAGVTQTPRYLIKTRGQQVTLSCSPISGHRSVSWYQQTPGQGLQFLFEYFSETQRNKGNFPGRFSGRQFSNSRSEMNVSTLELGDSALYLCASSLALAGYNEQFFGPGTRLTVL.

This rearrangement joins TRBV19 to TRBJ1-5, with D unclear. CDR1 is LNHDA, CDR2 SQIVND, per germline (reference sequence). This CDR3 comprises 14 residues. Trimming cost V 9 bases and J 0 bases, with 12 bases left between them. The CDR3 loop reads CASGPENSNQPQHF. CDR3 bases: TGTGCCAGCGGACCAGAGAATAGCAATCAGCCCCAGCATTTT.

The chain is built from TRBV11-2 and TRBJ2-1, with a weak D call TRBD2 (6 bases). This CDR3 region has 14 residues. Germline V CDR1 and CDR2: SGHAT, FQNNGV. The germline V and J ends were trimmed by 4 bases and 9 bases, with 16 bases remaining between them. This CDR3 reads CASSSVTGVVEQFF. As DNA, the CDR3 is TGTGCCAGCAGCTCAGTGACGGGAGTCGTTGAGCAGTTCTTC.

The chain joins TRBV12-3 or TRBV12-4 to TRBJ2-2; D ambiguous. This CDR3 contains 18 residues. Trimming pared 3 bases from V and 0 bases from J, leaving 17 bases between. This chain's CDR3 is CASSLSLGLESNTGELFF. CDR3 bases: TGTGCCAGCAGTTTGTCGTTGGGGTTAGAATCGAACACCGGGGAGCTGTTTTTT.

CDR3 region: CASSTGQGGNQPQHF. Written as DNA, the CDR3 is TGTGCCAGCAGTACGGGACAGGGGGGGAATCAGCCCCAGCATTTT. V gene TRBV28 combines with J gene TRBJ1-5; 11 bases are shared with TRBD1. There are 15 residues in the CDR3. Germline V gene sequence: CDR1 MDHEN, CDR2 SYDVKM. V lost 5 bases, J lost 4 bases, and 4 bases stayed unmatched.

This clonotype was seen ten or more times. This chain links TRBV28 with TRBJ2-2; weak D call: TRBD2 (6 bases). V dropped 6 bases and J dropped 3 bases, with 17 bases sitting between them. This CDR3 region has 16 residues. Per germline, CDR1 MDHEN and CDR2 SYDVKM. The CDR3 bases are TGTGCCAGCAGCACCGCGGGACTGGCAGACACCGGGGAGCTGTTTTTT. Its protein product is CASSTAGLADTGELFF.

This clonotype has a count of ten or more. The chain links TRBV6-2 or TRBV6-3 to TRBJ1-4; D is perhaps TRBD1 (5 bases). CDR1 and CDR2 from the germline V gene are MNHEY and SVGEGT. With 2 bases removed from V and 8 bases from J, the gap between germline ends came to 12 bases. CDR3 length equals 14 residues. The CDR3 bases are TGTGCCAGCAGTTACAGGGGACCCGACGAAAAACTGTTTTTT. Translated, it gives CASSYRGPDEKLFF.